These 18 T cell receptor beta chains were sequenced from one sample in a study of CD8 T cells in ankylosing spondylitis. TCRdb reprocessed the 5' RACE reads with MiXCR, giving one entry per CDR3 protein. The sample gives 250,000 or so distinct CDR3 sequences, more than 20% of which show up once; around 0.58% is in the top ten. The sample was blood, either unsorted or a sorted T cell fraction (not recorded which). These receptors all stem from a male donor with ankylosing spondylitis or in good health (not recorded which).

The sample holds many counts of this clonotype. The rearrangement joins TRBV4-1 to TRBJ1-6; 7 bases align to TRBD1. This CDR3 has 16 amino acids. Germline V gives CDR1 MGHRA, CDR2 YSYEKL. Trimming cost V 0 bases and J 8 bases; bases outside gene matches: 7. The CDR3 reads CASSQDGEGAYSPLHF. The CDR3 DNA is TGCGCCAGCAGCCAAGATGGAGAGGGGGCGTATTCACCCCTCCACTTT.

This clonotype appeared many times. This chain links TRBV12-3 or TRBV12-4 with TRBJ2-7, with a weak D call TRBD1 (5 bases). There are 14 residues in the CDR3. Deletions cut 2 bases from V and 1 base from J, with 9 bases between. CDR3 in DNA: TGTGCCAGCAGTTTAATAGGGGTGTCCTACGAGCAGTACTTC. Protein: CASSLIGVSYEQYF.

This chain joins TRBV30 and TRBJ1-4, with 7 bases fitting TRBD1. The CDR3 spans 15 residues. Germline assignment: CDR1 GTSNPN and CDR2 SVGIG (reference sequence). J gave up 4 bases and V 2 bases, and 7 bases lay outside the gene matches. In DNA form, the CDR3 reads TGTGCCTGGAGTTCGACAACAGGGGTTAATGAAAAACTGTTTTTT. It translates to CAWSSTTGVNEKLFF.

The rearrangement joins TRBV19 to TRBJ1-5; no definite D call. Per germline, CDR1 LNHDA and CDR2 SQIVND (reference sequence). This CDR3 has 14 residues. The V gene lost 6 bases and the J gene lost 2 bases, with 11 bases spanning the gap. CDR3 nucleotides: TGTGCCAGTAGCACTCGCCCCGGCAATCAGCCCCAGCATTTT. Translation: CASSTRPGNQPQHF. Filled out from reference TRBV19 and TRBJ1-5, the complete variable domain reads DGGITQSPKYLFRKEGQNVTLSCEQNLNHDAMYWYRQDPGQGLRLIYYSQIVNDFQKGDIAEGYSVSREKKESFPLTVTSAQKNPTAFYLCASSTRPGNQPQHFGDGTRLSIL.

This clonotype appeared a few times. This chain uses TRBV6-5 with TRBJ1-4; D is undetermined. With 5 bases removed from V and 11 bases from J, the gap between germline ends came to 12 bases. Germline CDR1 is MNHEY and CDR2 is SVGAGI. This CDR3 is built from 12 residues. The CDR3 region is CASSPWDWKLFF. CDR3 sequence (DNA): TGTGCCAGCAGTCCGTGGGATTGGAAACTGTTTTTT.

This clonotype showed up many times. The V gene is TRBV12-3 or TRBV12-4, the J gene TRBJ2-2; D not certain. V shed 8 bases and J shed 4 bases, with 14 bases lying between them. The CDR3 has 14 amino acids. The CDR3 region has the DNA TGTGCCAGCGGGTGGGCGGTGGCCACCGGGGAGCTGTTTTTT. Its translation is CASGWAVATGELFF.

This chain joins TRBV20-1 and TRBJ2-3; 7 nucleotides agree with TRBD2. The CDR3 is made up of 15 amino acids. The germline V gene encodes CDR1 DFQATT and CDR2 SNEGSKA (reference sequence). The junction had 10 bases not matched to a gene; V was cut back by 5 bases and J by 2 bases. CDR3 sequence (DNA): TGCAGTGCTTCCGGCGGGGGACTATCCACAGATACGCAGTATTTT. Its translation: CSASGGGLSTDTQYF.

The J gene is TRBJ2-5, the V gene TRBV20-1; 9 bases are shared with TRBD2. Per the germline V gene, CDR1 is DFQATT and CDR2 is SNEGSKA (reference sequence). J gave up 4 bases and V 1 base, and 7 bases lay outside the gene matches. This CDR3 spans 15 amino acids. The CDR3 nucleotides read TGCAGTGCTAGAGGTCAGCGGGGGGTCGGAGAGACCCAGTACTTC. As protein: CSARGQRGVGETQYF.

This clonotype was seen many times. The V gene is TRBV29-1, the J gene TRBJ2-1; the D is unclear. Germline values: CDR1 SQVTM, CDR2 ANQGSEA. The CDR3 covers 12 residues. V was clipped by 5 bases and J by 4 bases, with 9 bases between them. The CDR3 is CSVSADYNEQFF. DNA of the CDR3: TGCAGCGTTAGTGCAGATTACAATGAGCAGTTCTTC.

This clonotype has a count of ten or more. Here the CDR3 DNA reads TGTGCCAGCAGCACAAGGACCCACCAAGAGACCCAGTACTTC. Its protein is CASSTRTHQETQYF. The chain is built from TRBV7-9 and TRBJ2-5; the D is unclear. CDR1 is SEHNR, CDR2 FQNEAQ, per germline (reference sequence). The germline V and J ends were trimmed by 5 bases and 0 bases, with 10 bases remaining between them. The CDR3 sequence is 14 residues long.

In this sample, this clonotype turned up many times. This sequence joins TRBV10-2 and TRBJ2-3; D may match TRBD1 or TRBD2 (5 bases each). The V gene's germline CDR1 is WSHSY and CDR2 SAAADI. V lost 5 bases and J 6 bases, leaving 12 bases between the germline ends. This CDR3 comprises 13 residues. The CDR3 sequence is CASSRGRWDTQYF. The CDR3 DNA is TGCGCCAGCAGTCGGGGCCGCTGGGATACGCAGTATTTT.

Many counts were recorded for this clonotype. The chain links TRBV29-1 to TRBJ1-2, with D possibly matching TRBD1 (5 bases). This CDR3 contains 14 residues. Germline V lookup: CDR1 SQVTM, CDR2 ANQGSEA. Trimming stripped 6 bases from V and 6 bases from J, with 20 bases between. In DNA form, the CDR3 reads TGCAGCGTCACGCAGGGCAGGGCAGAAAATGGCTACACCTTC. It yields the protein CSVTQGRAENGYTF.

This clonotype was seen ten or more times. This rearrangement joins TRBV12-3 or TRBV12-4 to TRBJ2-5; D call uncertain. The V and J ends lost 4 bases and 1 base respectively, with 7 bases between them. This CDR3 is 13 amino acids long. The DNA of the CDR3 is TGTGCCAGCAGTTCGCGGATCCAAGAGACCCAGTACTTC. As protein: CASSSRIQETQYF.

The chain employs TRBV7-6 and TRBJ2-5, with 7 bases lining up with TRBD1. The CDR3 extends over 15 amino acids. V shed 6 bases and J 5 bases; nucleotides not matched to a gene: 12. From germline, CDR1 is SGHVS and CDR2 FNYEAQ. This chain's CDR3 is CASRSRQGAGETQYF. Written as DNA, the CDR3 is TGTGCCAGCAGATCCAGACAGGGAGCAGGGGAGACCCAGTACTTC.

The chain recombines TRBV6-5 with TRBJ1-2, with a weak D call TRBD1 (6 bases). The CDR3 sequence is 14 residues long. Germline values: CDR1 MNHEY, CDR2 SVGAGI. V lost 2 bases to trimming and J lost 6 bases, with 13 bases between them. In DNA form, the CDR3 reads TGTGCCAGCAGTTACGCAGGGGCGCAGAATGGCTACACCTTC. Residues: CASSYAGAQNGYTF.

This chain joins TRBV20-1 and TRBJ2-5, with 10 bases fitting TRBD2. Trimming cost V 6 bases and J 4 bases; bases outside gene matches: 11. From germline, CDR1 is DFQATT and CDR2 SNEGSKA (reference sequence). This CDR3 spans 15 amino acids. Here the CDR3 reads CSARKAGGPRETQYF. For the CDR3, the DNA is TGCAGTGCAAGGAAAGCGGGGGGGCCGAGAGAGACCCAGTACTTC.

This clonotype was picked up a small number of times. J is TRBJ2-6 and V is TRBV9; D possibly corresponds to TRBD1 (5 bases). The CDR3 spans 17 residues. V was cut by 0 bases and J by 0 bases, with 10 bases left in between. Germline CDR1 is SGDLS and CDR2 is YYNGEE. This CDR3 reads CASSVARGYSGANVLTF. In nucleotides, the CDR3 is TGTGCCAGCAGCGTAGCTAGGGGTTACTCTGGGGCCAACGTCCTGACTTTC. Combining the CDR3 with reference TRBV9 and TRBJ2-6 gives the whole variable domain DSGVTQTPKHLITATGQRVTLRCSPRSGDLSVYWYQQSLDQGLQFLIQYYNGEERAKGNILERFSAQQFPDLHSELNLSSLELGDSALYFCASSVARGYSGANVLTFGAGSRLTVL.

The chain links TRBV7-2 to TRBJ2-7; tentatively, D is TRBD1 (6 bases). The CDR3 is 13 residues long. CDR1 and CDR2 (germline): SGHTA, FQGNSA. V was trimmed by 5 bases and J by 5 bases, leaving 13 bases between them. In nucleotides, the CDR3 is TGTGCCAGCAGCAAGGGGGAGATGAACGAGCAGTACTTC. It codes for CASSKGEMNEQYF. The full variable domain, rest sourced from reference TRBV7-2 and TRBJ2-7, is GAGVSQSPSNKVTEKGKDVELRCDPISGHTALYWYRQSLGQGLEFLIYFQGNSAPDKSGLPSDRFSAERTGGSVSTLTIQRTQQEDSAVYLCASSKGEMNEQYFGPGTRLTVT.